This is a list of T cell receptor beta chains from one sample in a study of shared clonotypes between healthy human individuals. Here immunoSEQ multiplex PCR was the method, and the copy in TCRdb shows in-frame clones only, minus some. The table has 500,000 to 700,000 clones, approximately 95% seen once. Source material: naive CD8+ T cells sorted from blood. The receptor source for this set is a woman aged 25 to 39 in good health. The CDR3 runs from the conserved cysteine through the conserved F or W. A D gene is named only where the DNA matches it firmly. Some rows mark clone size as missing; the rest say once, few, many or name a class of expanded clone.

>TRBJ2-5|.|TRBV11-2|.
TGTGCCAGCGGAAAAAGGGTGCCAGTCTTAGAGACCCAGTACTTC
CASGKRVPVLETQYF
>TRBJ2-7|once|TRBV10-2|TRBD2
TGCGCCAGCAGTGAGTCGCCCGGGAGGGCACCCTACGAGCAGTACTTC
CASSESPGRAPYEQYF
>TRBJ1-5|.|TRBV5-4|.
TGTGCCAGCAGCTTGTGGGGGGCTGCTCAGCCCCAGCATTTT
CASSLWGAAQPQHF
>TRBJ2-7|.|TRBV4-1|.
TGCGCCAGCAGCCAAGTGTGGTCTTCGGGCTACGAGCAGTACTTC
CASSQVWSSGYEQYF
>TRBJ1-3|.|TRBV7-9|.
TGTGCCAGCAGCTTATTGGCACAGATCTCGGACACCATATATTTT
CASSLLAQISDTIYF
>TRBJ2-5|.|TRBV28|TRBD2
TGTGCCAGCAGTTGGCCTAGCGGGAGTGGTGAAGAGACCCAGTACTTC
CASSWPSGSGEETQYF
>TRBJ2-1|.|TRBV9|.
TGTGCCAGCAGCCTTTACGGGAGCCAAAATGAGCAGTTCTTC
CASSLYGSQNEQFF
>TRBJ1-1|.|TRBV2|TRBD1
TGTGCCAGCAGTTTCACCTCGACAGGGGCGAACACTGAAGCTTTCTTT
CASSFTSTGANTEAFF
>TRBJ1-4|.|TRBV28|TRBD1
TGTGCCAGCAGTTTATTGAGGGGGCTTTGGGAAAAACTGTTTTTT
CASSLLRGLWEKLFF
>TRBJ2-7|once|TRBV5-6|.
TGTGCCAGCAGCTACGATTCCTACGAGCAGTACTTC
CASSYDSYEQYF
>TRBJ2-2|.|TRBV27|.
TGTGCCAGCAGTTTGGGGGCCGACACGAACACCGGGGAGCTGTTTTTT
CASSLGADTNTGELFF
>TRBJ2-2|once|TRBV5-1|TRBD2
TGCGCCAGCAGCTTGGGGACTAGCGGGTTATACACCGGGGAGCTGTTTTTT
CASSLGTSGLYTGELFF
>TRBJ2-7|.|TRBV7-9|TRBD2
TGTGCCAGCAGCCCTGGGACTAGCGGGAGCTACGAGCAGTACTTC
CASSPGTSGSYEQYF
>TRBJ1-2|.|TRBV5-8|.
TGTGCCGGCCCTCGGGGCTACACCTTC
CAGPRGYTF
>TRBJ2-7|.|TRBV6-5|.
TGTGCCAGCAGCCCCTCCGTAAACGAGCAGTACTTC
CASSPSVNEQYF
>TRBJ2-2|.|TRBV4-2|.
TGTGCCAGCAGCCAAGAGGGGGCCACCGGGGAGCTGTTTTTT
CASSQEGATGELFF
>TRBJ2-1|.|TRBV5-4|.
TGTGCCAGCAGCTTGGCCTCGTTGGCCGGTGAGCAGTTCTTC
CASSLASLAGEQFF
>TRBJ2-7|.|TRBV15|.
TGTGCCACCAGCAGGGAGGGGTATTCTATCGACGAGCAGTACTTC
CATSREGYSIDEQYF
>TRBJ1-4|.|TRBV28|TRBD1
TGTGCCAGCAGTCCGTCGCCTGGGGACAGGAATAATGAAAAACTGTTTTTT
CASSPSPGDRNNEKLFF
>TRBJ2-5|.|TRBV27|.
TGTGCCAGCAGTTTATGGGGAGAGACCCAGTACTTC
CASSLWGETQYF
>TRBJ2-7|.|TRBV15|TRBD1
TGTGCCACCGCCGGGACAGGGTTTTACGAGCAGTACTTC
CATAGTGFYEQYF
>TRBJ2-1|.|TRBV10-1|TRBD2
TGCGCCAGCAACGGCGGGAGCGGGTGGAATGAGCAGTTCTTC
CASNGGSGWNEQFF
>TRBJ1-1|.|TRBV9|.
TGTGCCAGCAGCGCCGACCCCGGGGGAGGAGAAGTGGTCACTGAAGCTTTCTTT
CASSADPGGGEVVTEAFF
>TRBJ2-7|.|TRBV28|TRBD2
TGTGCCAGCACTACCGGGACTAGCTACGACGAGCAGTACTTC
CASTTGTSYDEQYF
>TRBJ2-7|.|TRBV14|.
TGTGCCAGCAGCCTTGCCTGGGGTAGCGAGCAGTACTTC
CASSLAWGSEQYF
>TRBJ1-1|once|TRBV21-1|.
.
CASSKWAKGTMNTEAFF
>TRBJ1-4|.|TRBV7-6|.
TGTGCCAGCAGCTTAGATCTGACGGACGGACTTAATGAAAAACTGTTTTTT
CASSLDLTDGLNEKLFF
>TRBJ2-7|.|TRBV27|TRBD2
TGTGCCAGCAGTTTATTAGCGGGAGGCGACGAGCAGTACTTC
CASSLLAGGDEQYF
>TRBJ2-5|once|TRBV14|.
TGTGCCAGCAGCCAATGGTCAGCGGAGACCCAGTACTTC
CASSQWSAETQYF
>TRBJ2-5|.|TRBV11-2|.
TGTGCCAGCAGCTTAGGGGGTGGTCTGGAGCAGTACTTC
CASSLGGGLEQYF
>TRBJ2-1|.|TRBV18|.
TGTGCCAGCTCACCTAGTCGCAATGAGCAGTTCTTC
CASSPSRNEQFF
>TRBJ1-1|.|TRBV7-9|.
TGTGCCAGCAGCCCAGTTGGGGCCCACTTCCCAGGTACAGCTTTCTTT
CASSPVGAHFPGTAFF
>TRBJ2-7|.|TRBV6-5|.
TGTGCCATTCTGTACTCCTACGAGCAGTACTTC
CAILYSYEQYF
>TRBJ2-7|.|TRBV29-1|TRBD2
TGCAGCGTTGCCGGGACTAGCGCTCTCGAGCAGTACTTC
CSVAGTSALEQYF
>TRBJ2-7|once|TRBV27|.
TGTGCCAGCAGTTTATCGGTAGGGTACTACGAGCAGTACTTC
CASSLSVGYYEQYF
>TRBJ1-5|.|TRBV27|.
TGTGCCAGCAGTTTAAGGTCAGGGGATCAGCCCCAGCATTTT
CASSLRSGDQPQHF
>TRBJ2-1|.|TRBV4-2|TRBD1
TGTGCCAGCAGCCCCCGGGACAGGGGGAGTGATGAGCAGTTCTTC
CASSPRDRGSDEQFF
>TRBJ1-6|.|TRBV7-9|TRBD1
TGTGCCAGCAGCTCCTGGACAGGGGCGAATTCACCCCTCCACTTT
CASSSWTGANSPLHF
>TRBJ2-1|.|TRBV20-1|.
TGCAGTGCTAAGTTTATAAATGAGCAGTTCTTC
CSAKFINEQFF
>TRBJ1-3|.|TRBV11-2|TRBD1
TGTGCCAGCAGCGCCTCGAGGACAGGGGGAAACACCATATATTTT
CASSASRTGGNTIYF
>TRBJ2-7|.|TRBV5-4|TRBD2
TGTGCCAGCAGCCTTACTAGCGGGAGGGCCCCCTACGAGCAGTACTTC
CASSLTSGRAPYEQYF
>TRBJ2-3|.|TRBV27|.
TGTGCCAGCAGTTCCCGCACAGATACGCAGTATTTT
CASSSRTDTQYF